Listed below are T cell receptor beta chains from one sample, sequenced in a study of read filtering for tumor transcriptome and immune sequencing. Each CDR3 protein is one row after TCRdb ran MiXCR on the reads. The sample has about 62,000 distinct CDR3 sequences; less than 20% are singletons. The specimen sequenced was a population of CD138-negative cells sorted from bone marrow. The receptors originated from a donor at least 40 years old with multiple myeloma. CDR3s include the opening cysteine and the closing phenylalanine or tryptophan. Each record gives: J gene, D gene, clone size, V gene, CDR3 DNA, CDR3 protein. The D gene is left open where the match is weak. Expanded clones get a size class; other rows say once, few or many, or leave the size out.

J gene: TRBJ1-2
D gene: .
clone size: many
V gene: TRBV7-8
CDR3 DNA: TGTGCCAGCAGCTTAGCGCAACAGGGACGCGGCTACACCTTC
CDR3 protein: CASSLAQQGRGYTF

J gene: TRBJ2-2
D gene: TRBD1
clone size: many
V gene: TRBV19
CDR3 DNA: TGTGCCAGTAGTACCCGGGACAGGGCCGGGGAGCTGTTTTTT
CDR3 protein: CASSTRDRAGELFF

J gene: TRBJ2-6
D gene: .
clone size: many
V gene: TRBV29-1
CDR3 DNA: TGCAGCGTTGAGGTCTCCGGGGCCAACGTCCTGACTTTC
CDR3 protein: CSVEVSGANVLTF

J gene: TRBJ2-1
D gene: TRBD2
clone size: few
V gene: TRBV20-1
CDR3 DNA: TGCAGTGCAAGGACTAGCGGGAGATCTGAGCAGTTCTTC
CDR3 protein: CSARTSGRSEQFF

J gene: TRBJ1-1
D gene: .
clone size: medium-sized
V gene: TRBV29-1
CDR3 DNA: TGCAGCGTTGGTTGGGATGAAGCTTTCTTT
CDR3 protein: CSVGWDEAFF

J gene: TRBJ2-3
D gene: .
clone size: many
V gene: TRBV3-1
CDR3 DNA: TGTGCCAGCAGCCAAGTTGGCCAGGCTAGCACAGATACGCAGTATTTT
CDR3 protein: CASSQVGQASTDTQYF

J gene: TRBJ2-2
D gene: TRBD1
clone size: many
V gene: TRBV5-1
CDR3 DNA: TGCGCCAGCAGCTCCGAGGGGGCGACCGGGGAGCTGTTTTTT
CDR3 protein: CASSSEGATGELFF

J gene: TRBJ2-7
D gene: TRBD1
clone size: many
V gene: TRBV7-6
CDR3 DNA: TGTGCCAGCAGCTTAGAGGTAACAGGGGATGAAGACGAGCAGTACTTC
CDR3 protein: CASSLEVTGDEDEQYF

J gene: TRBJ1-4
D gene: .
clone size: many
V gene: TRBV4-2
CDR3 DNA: TGTGCCAGCAGCCAAGATCCAGGCTTGAAACTGTTTTTT
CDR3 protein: CASSQDPGLKLFF

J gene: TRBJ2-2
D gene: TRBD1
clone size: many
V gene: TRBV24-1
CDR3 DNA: TGTGCCACCATGGACAGGGTGCTGACCGGGGAGCTGTTTTTT
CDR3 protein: CATMDRVLTGELFF

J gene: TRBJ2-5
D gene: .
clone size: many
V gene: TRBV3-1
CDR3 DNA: TGTGCCAGCAGCCGATTCTCAGCAGGGGAGACCCAGTACTTC
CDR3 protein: CASSRFSAGETQYF

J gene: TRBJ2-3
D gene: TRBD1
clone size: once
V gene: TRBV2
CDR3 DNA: TGTGCCAGCAGTGAGACAGGGGATGGAGATACGCGATATTTT
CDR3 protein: CASSETGDGDTRYF

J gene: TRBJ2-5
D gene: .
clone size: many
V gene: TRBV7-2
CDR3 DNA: TGTGCCAGCAGCTCCCCCCCTGGGGGAGGCGAGACCCAGTACTTC
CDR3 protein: CASSSPPGGGETQYF

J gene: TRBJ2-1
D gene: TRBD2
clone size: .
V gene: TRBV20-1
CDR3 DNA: TGCAGTGCTAGTTCGGCTAGCGGGAATGATGACAATAAGCAGTTCTTC
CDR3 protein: CSASSASGNDDNKQFF

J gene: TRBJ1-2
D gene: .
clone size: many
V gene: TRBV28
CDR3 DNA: TGTGCCAGCAGTTCCCCGTCGACAGGAAAAATCTATGGCTACACCTTC
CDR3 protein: CASSSPSTGKIYGYTF

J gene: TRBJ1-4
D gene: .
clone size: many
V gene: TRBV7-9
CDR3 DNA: TGTGCCAGCAGCGGATTCACCAATGAAAAACTGTTTTTT
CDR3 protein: CASSGFTNEKLFF

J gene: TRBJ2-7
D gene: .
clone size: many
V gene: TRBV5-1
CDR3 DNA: TGCGCCAGTTCCAAGGACATTTGGGGCGAGCAGTACTTC
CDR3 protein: CASSKDIWGEQYF

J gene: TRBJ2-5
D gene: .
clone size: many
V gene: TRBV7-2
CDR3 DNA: TGTGCCAGCAGCCCGTTGCGGGGACAAGAGACCCAGTACTTC
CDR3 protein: CASSPLRGQETQYF

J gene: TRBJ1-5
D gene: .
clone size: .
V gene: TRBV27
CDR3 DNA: TGTGCCAGCAGTTTAGGCAGCAATAGCAATCAGCCCCAGCATTTT
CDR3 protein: CASSLGSNSNQPQHF

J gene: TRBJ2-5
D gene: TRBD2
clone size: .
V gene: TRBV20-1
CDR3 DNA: TGCAGTGCTAGACCCCAGCGGGGGGGAGAGACCCAGTACTTC
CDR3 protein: CSARPQRGGETQYF

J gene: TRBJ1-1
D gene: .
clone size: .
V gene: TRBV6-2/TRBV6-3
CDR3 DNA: TGTGCCAGCAGAAGACTGAACACTGAAGCTTTCTTT
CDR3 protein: CASRRLNTEAFF

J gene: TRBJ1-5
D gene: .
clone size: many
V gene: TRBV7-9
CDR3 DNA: TGTGCCAGCAGCTCTACGAGTTTGGGTCAGCCCCAGCATTTT
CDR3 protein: CASSSTSLGQPQHF

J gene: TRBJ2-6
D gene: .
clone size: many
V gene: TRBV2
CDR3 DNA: TGTGCCAGCAGTGCCACAGGTTCATCCCGGGGCGTCCTGACTTTC
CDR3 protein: CASSATGSSRGVLTF

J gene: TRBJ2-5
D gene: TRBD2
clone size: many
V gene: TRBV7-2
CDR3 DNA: TGTGCCAGCAGCTTGGCTAGCGGGGACCAAGAGACCCAGTACTTC
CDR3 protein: CASSLASGDQETQYF

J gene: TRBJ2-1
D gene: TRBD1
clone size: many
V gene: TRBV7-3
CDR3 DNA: TGTGCCAGCGGATTCCCGGACAGGGATAATGAGCAGTTCTTC
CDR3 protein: CASGFPDRDNEQFF

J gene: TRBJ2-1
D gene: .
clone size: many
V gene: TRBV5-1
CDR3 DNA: TGCGCCAGCAGGGGAGAAAGCCCCAATGAGCAGTTCTTC
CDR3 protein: CASRGESPNEQFF

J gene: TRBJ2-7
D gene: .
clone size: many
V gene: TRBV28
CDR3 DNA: TGTGCCAGCAGTTATAGGGGGAGAATCGACGAGCAGTACTTC
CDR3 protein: CASSYRGRIDEQYF